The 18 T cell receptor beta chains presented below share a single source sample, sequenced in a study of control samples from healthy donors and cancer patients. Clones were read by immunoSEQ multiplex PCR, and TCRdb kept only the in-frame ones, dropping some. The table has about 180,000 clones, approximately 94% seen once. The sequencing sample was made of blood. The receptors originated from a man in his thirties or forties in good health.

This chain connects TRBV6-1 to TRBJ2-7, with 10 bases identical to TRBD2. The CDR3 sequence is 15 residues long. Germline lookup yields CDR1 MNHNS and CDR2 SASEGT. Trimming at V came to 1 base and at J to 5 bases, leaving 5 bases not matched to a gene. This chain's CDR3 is CASSEDGLAGDEQYF. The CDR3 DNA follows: TGTGCCAGCAGTGAAGACGGGCTAGCGGGAGACGAGCAGTACTTC.

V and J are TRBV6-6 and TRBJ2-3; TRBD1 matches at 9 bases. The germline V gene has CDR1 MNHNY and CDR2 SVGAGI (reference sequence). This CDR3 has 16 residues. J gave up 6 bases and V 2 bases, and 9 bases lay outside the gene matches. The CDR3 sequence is CASSYGGTGYDDTQYF. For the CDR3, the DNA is TGTGCCAGCAGTTACGGCGGGACAGGGTACGACGATACGCAGTATTTT.

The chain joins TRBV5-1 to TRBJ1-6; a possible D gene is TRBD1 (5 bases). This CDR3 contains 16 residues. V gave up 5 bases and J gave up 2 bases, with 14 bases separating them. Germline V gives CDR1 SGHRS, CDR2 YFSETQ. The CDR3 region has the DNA TGCGCCAGCAGTCGGGGGGGTGAAGCCTATAATTCACCCCTCCACTTT. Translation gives CASSRGGEAYNSPLHF.

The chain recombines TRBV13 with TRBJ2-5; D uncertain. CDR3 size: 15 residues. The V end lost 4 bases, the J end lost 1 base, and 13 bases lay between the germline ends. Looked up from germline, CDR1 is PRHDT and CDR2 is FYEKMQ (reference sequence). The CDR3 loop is CASSSPGGVQETQYF. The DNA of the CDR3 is TGTGCCAGCAGCTCACCCGGTGGGGTCCAAGAGACCCAGTACTTC.

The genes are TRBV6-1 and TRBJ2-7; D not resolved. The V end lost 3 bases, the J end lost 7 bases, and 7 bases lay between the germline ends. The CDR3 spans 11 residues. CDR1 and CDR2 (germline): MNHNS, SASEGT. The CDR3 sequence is CASSDLDEQYF. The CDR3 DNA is TGTGCCAGCAGTGATCTGGATGAGCAGTACTTC.

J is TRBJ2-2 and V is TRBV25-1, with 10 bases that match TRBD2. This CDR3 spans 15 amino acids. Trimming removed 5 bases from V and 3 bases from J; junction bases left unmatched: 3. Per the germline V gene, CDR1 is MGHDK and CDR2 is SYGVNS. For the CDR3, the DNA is TGTGCCAGCAGTTGGACTAGCGGATACACCGGGGAGCTGTTTTTT. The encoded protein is CASSWTSGYTGELFF.

As DNA, the CDR3 is TGTGCCAGCAGTCCCCCAAGTATCTATGGCTACACCTTC. Protein sequence: CASSPPSIYGYTF. The V and J genes are TRBV28 and TRBJ1-2; D is undetermined. Trimming stripped 5 bases from V and 4 bases from J, with 11 bases between. Per germline, CDR1 MDHEN and CDR2 SYDVKM. The CDR3 consists of 13 residues.

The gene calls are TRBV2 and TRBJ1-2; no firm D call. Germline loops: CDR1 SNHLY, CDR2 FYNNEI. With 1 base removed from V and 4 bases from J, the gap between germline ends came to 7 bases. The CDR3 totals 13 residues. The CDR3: CASSEDASYGYTF. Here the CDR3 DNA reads TGTGCCAGCAGTGAAGATGCGAGCTATGGCTACACCTTC.

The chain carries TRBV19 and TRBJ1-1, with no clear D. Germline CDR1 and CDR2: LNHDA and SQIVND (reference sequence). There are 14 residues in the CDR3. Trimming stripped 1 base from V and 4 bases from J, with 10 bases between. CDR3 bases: TGTGCCAGTAGTATAGGTGTTCGTGGCACTGAAGCTTTCTTT. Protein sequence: CASSIGVRGTEAFF.

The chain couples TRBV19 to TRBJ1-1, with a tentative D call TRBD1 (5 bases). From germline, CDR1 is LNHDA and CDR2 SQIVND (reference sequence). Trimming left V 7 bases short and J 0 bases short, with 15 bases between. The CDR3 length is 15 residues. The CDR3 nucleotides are TGTGCCAGTACCGTCTCGCAAGGGGTGAACACTGAAGCTTTCTTT. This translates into CASTVSQGVNTEAFF.

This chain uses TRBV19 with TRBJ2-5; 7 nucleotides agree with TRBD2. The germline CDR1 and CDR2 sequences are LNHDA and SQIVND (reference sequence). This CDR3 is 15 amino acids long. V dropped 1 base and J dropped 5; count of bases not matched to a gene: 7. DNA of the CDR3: TGTGCCAGTAGTATAGGGGAGCGGGGTACGGAGACCCAGTACTTC. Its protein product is CASSIGERGTETQYF.

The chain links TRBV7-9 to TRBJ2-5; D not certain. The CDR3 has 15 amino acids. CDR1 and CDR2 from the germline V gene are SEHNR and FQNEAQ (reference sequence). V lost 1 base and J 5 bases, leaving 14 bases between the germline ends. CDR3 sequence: CASSLEIPQWETQYF. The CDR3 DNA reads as TGTGCCAGCAGCTTAGAAATCCCGCAGTGGGAGACCCAGTACTTC.

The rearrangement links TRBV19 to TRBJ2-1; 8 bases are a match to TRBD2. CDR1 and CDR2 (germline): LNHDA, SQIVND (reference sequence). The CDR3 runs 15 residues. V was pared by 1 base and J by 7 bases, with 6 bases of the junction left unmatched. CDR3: CASSIVGGGTNEQFF. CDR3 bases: TGTGCCAGTAGTATAGTAGGCGGGGGGACAAATGAGCAGTTCTTC.

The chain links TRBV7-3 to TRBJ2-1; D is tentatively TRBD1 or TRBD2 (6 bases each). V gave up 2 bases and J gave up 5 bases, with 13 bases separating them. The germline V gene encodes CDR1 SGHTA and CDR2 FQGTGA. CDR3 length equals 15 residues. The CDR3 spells CASSLSGGYHNEQFF. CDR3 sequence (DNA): TGTGCCAGCAGCTTATCCGGGGGCTACCACAATGAGCAGTTCTTC.

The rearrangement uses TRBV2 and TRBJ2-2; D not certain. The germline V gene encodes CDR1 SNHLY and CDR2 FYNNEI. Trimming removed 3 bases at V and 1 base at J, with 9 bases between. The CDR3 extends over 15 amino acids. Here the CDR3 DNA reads TGTGCCAGCAGTGAGAGACCCTTGAACACCGGGGAGCTGTTTTTT. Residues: CASSERPLNTGELFF.

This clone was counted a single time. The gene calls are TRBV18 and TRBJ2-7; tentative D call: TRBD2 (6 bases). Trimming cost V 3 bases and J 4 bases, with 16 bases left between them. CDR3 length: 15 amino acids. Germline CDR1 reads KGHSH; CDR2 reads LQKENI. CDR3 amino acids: CASSPPRGGGYEQYF. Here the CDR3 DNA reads TGTGCCAGCTCACCCCCCCGAGGTGGGGGGTACGAGCAGTACTTC. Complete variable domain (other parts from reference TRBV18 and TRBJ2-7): NAGVMQNPRHLVRRRGQEARLRCSPMKGHSHVYWYRQLPEEGLKFMVYLQKENIIDESGMPKERFSAEFPKEGPSILRIQQVVRGDSAAYFCASSPPRGGGYEQYFGPGTRLTVT.

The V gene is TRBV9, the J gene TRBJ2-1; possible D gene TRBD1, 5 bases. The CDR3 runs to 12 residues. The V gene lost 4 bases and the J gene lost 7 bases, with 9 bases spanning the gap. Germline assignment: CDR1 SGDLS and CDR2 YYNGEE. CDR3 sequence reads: CASSPQGNEQFF. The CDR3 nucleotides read TGTGCCAGCAGCCCGCAGGGAAATGAGCAGTTCTTC. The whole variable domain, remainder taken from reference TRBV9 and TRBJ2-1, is DSGVTQTPKHLITATGQRVTLRCSPRSGDLSVYWYQQSLDQGLQFLIQYYNGEERAKGNILERFSAQQFPDLHSELNLSSLELGDSALYFCASSPQGNEQFFGPGTRLTVL.

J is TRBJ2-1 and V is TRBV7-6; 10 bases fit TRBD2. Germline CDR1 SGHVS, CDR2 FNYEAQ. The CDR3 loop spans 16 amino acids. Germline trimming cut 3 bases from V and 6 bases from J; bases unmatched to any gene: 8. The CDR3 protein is CASSFQASGRINEQFF. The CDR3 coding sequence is TGTGCCAGCAGCTTCCAGGCTAGCGGGAGAATCAATGAGCAGTTCTTC.